The 20 T cell receptor beta chains in this list originate from one sample, sequenced in a study of blood T cells in healthy people across ages. A J-beta primer mix and a sample-barcoded 5' primer were used in a second PCR of roughly 6 to 11 cycles. From the 5' RACE reads, TCRdb called clonotypes with MiXCR, one entry per CDR3 protein. This sample carries under 2 million distinct CDR3 sequences, around 35% of them seen once, and the ten largest clones take approximately 11%. The sequenced material came from blood. The origin of the receptors is a woman aged 25 to 39 in good health.

V usage is TRBV12-3 or TRBV12-4 and J usage is TRBJ2-3; 9 nucleotides agree with TRBD1. V shed 11 bases and J 14 bases; nucleotides not matched to a gene: 14. The CDR3 is 12 residues long. The CDR3 is CADSLQGAVRYF. In nucleotides, the CDR3 is TGTGCCGACAGTTTACAGGGGGCGGTTCGGTATTTT.

CDR3 amino acids: CSARGRGLLDTQYF. CDR3 DNA sequence: TGCAGTGCTAGGGGCAGGGGGCTGTTGGATACGCAGTATTTT. The gene calls are TRBV20-1 and TRBJ2-3; TRBD1 matches 8 bases. The CDR3 is 14 amino acids. Trimming removed 3 bases from V and 6 bases from J; junction bases left unmatched: 8. Germline values: CDR1 DFQATT, CDR2 SNEGSKA (reference sequence).

This clonotype was recorded many times. The rearrangement links TRBV29-1 to TRBJ2-7, with a weak D call TRBD2 (6 bases). In germline, CDR1 is SQVTM, CDR2 ANQGSEA. V was shortened by 5 bases and J by 6 bases, with 14 bases between the two germline ends. The CDR3 is made up of 12 amino acids. This CDR3 is CSVKGGAVEQYF. The CDR3 region has the DNA TGCAGCGTTAAGGGAGGAGCGGTCGAGCAGTACTTC.

Many counts were recorded for this clonotype. V gene TRBV10-3 combines with J gene TRBJ2-7; 8 bases match TRBD2. The trim removed 4 bases at V and 3 bases at J, leaving 8 bases unmatched. CDR1 is ENHRY and CDR2 is SYGVKD in the germline V gene. The CDR3 has 15 residues. In DNA, the CDR3 is TGTGCCATCAGTGTGGGACGGGGGGGGAACTACGAGCAGTACTTC. Encoded protein: CAISVGRGGNYEQYF.

V usage is TRBV27 and J usage is TRBJ2-2; tentative D call: TRBD1 (5 bases). V was trimmed by 9 bases and J by 6 bases, leaving 11 bases between them. This CDR3 comprises 12 residues. From germline, CDR1 is MNHEY and CDR2 SMNVEV (reference sequence). CDR3 amino acids: CARRLGAGELFF. The CDR3 DNA sequence: TGTGCCAGGAGATTAGGGGCCGGGGAGCTGTTTTTT.

This clonotype has ten or more counts. The V call is TRBV3-1, the J call TRBJ1-2, with D unclear. The germline V and J ends were trimmed by 0 bases and 6 bases, with 11 bases remaining between them. Per the germline V gene, CDR1 is LGHDT and CDR2 is YNNKEL (reference sequence). The CDR3 spans 14 residues. CDR3 amino acids: CASSQDSSPHGYTF. CDR3 DNA sequence: TGTGCCAGCAGCCAAGATTCTTCCCCCCATGGCTACACCTTC.

In this sample, this clonotype turned up a few times. The CDR3 reads CSVANLGTGSTEAFF. The DNA of the CDR3 is TGCAGCGTTGCTAACCTCGGGACAGGGAGCACTGAAGCTTTCTTT. The rearrangement joins TRBV29-1 to TRBJ1-1; 9 positions agree with TRBD1. V was clipped by 4 bases and J by 4 bases; unmatched bases: 10. CDR3 length equals 15 residues. Germline V gene sequence: CDR1 SQVTM, CDR2 ANQGSEA.

The chain recombines TRBV29-1 with TRBJ1-1; D is ambiguous. Germline values: CDR1 SQVTM, CDR2 ANQGSEA. V was pared by 4 bases and J by 7 bases, with 10 bases between. The length of the CDR3 is 11 residues. This chain's CDR3 is CSVVSSLEAFF. CDR3 DNA: TGCAGCGTTGTAAGCAGCCTTGAAGCTTTCTTT. The complete variable domain, with remaining parts taken from reference TRBV29-1 and TRBJ1-1, reads SAVISQKPSRDICQRGTSLTIQCQVDSQVTMMFWYRQQPGQSLTLIATANQGSEATYESGFVIDKFPISRPNLTFSTLTVSNMSPEDSSIYLCSVVSSLEAFFGQGTRLTVV.

This clonotype was seen a few times. This chain connects TRBV7-6 to TRBJ1-2; possible D gene TRBD1, 5 bases. Trimming pared 1 base from V and 4 bases from J, leaving 16 bases between. This CDR3 is built from 16 residues. CDR1 is SGHVS, CDR2 FNYEAQ, per germline. The CDR3 DNA follows: TGTGCCAGCAGCTTAGACCCGGGGACGGCTCGCTATGGCTACACCTTC. It yields the protein CASSLDPGTARYGYTF.

Note on this clonotype: Since a far larger clone is one base different, this is likely a read error. The chain combines TRBV27 with TRBJ2-7; 7 positions match TRBD2. Germline CDR1 and CDR2: MNHEY and SMNVEV (reference sequence). V lost 5 bases and J lost 6; bases outside the gene matches: 4. The CDR3 has 12 residues. The CDR3 coding sequence is TGTGCCAGCAGTGGGGGGGGATGCGAGCAGTACTTC. It is translated as CASSGGGCEQYF.

The CDR3 loop reads CASSFPGGRRNEQFF. The CDR3 bases are TGCGCCAGCAGCTTCCCGGGAGGTCGGCGGAATGAGCAGTTCTTC. The V gene is TRBV5-1, the J gene TRBJ2-1, with 7 bases identical to TRBD2. Trimming at V came to 2 bases and at J to 7 bases, leaving 9 bases not matched to a gene. CDR3 length: 15 residues. Germline V lookup: CDR1 SGHRS, CDR2 YFSETQ.

Turning to this clonotype: A much larger clone lies one base from this, so it may be a read error. The rearrangement joins TRBV29-1 to TRBJ2-1, with a tentative D call TRBD2 (5 bases). Near its end, the DNA agrees better with TRBJ2-7, so the J call may be wrong. The CDR3 is 13 amino acids. Germline V CDR1 and CDR2: SQVTM, ANQGSEA. CDR3 residues: CSVSSGSYNEQYF. Here the CDR3 DNA reads TGCAGCGTTTCGAGCGGCTCCTACAATGAGCAGTACTTC.

There are a few counts of this clonotype. This chain uses TRBV15 with TRBJ1-2, with TRBD1 matching 7 bases. There are 15 residues in the CDR3. Germline V gives CDR1 LNHNV, CDR2 YYDKDF (reference sequence). V was pared by 1 base and J by 3 bases, with 5 bases of the junction left unmatched. CDR3 DNA: TGTGCCACCAGCAGAGGACAGGGCGGGCACTATGGCTACACCTTC. Translated: CATSRGQGGHYGYTF.

This sequence joins TRBV5-1 and TRBJ1-6; the D is unclear. V was pared by 5 bases and J by 9 bases, with 12 bases between. This CDR3 contains 13 residues. Germline CDR1 SGHRS, CDR2 YFSETQ. The CDR3 DNA reads TGCGCCAGCAGGAAGGGCGAAGGTTCACCCCTCCACTTT. Its translation is CASRKGEGSPLHF. Complete variable domain (other parts from reference TRBV5-1 and TRBJ1-6): KAGVTQTPRYLIKTRGQQVTLSCSPISGHRSVSWYQQTPGQGLQFLFEYFSETQRNKGNFPGRFSGRQFSNSRSEMNVSTLELGDSALYLCASRKGEGSPLHFGNGTRLTVT.

V is TRBV27 and J is TRBJ1-2, with 9 bases fitting TRBD1. V shed 5 bases, J shed 2 bases, and the junction held 15 bases outside the gene matches. The CDR3 sequence is 18 residues long. Germline CDR1 is MNHEY and CDR2 is SMNVEV (reference sequence). The CDR3 region is CASSRGWGQGATNYGYTF. Written as DNA, the CDR3 is TGTGCCAGCAGTCGGGGATGGGGACAGGGCGCCACCAACTATGGCTACACCTTC.

The chain combines TRBV20-1 with TRBJ1-2; weak D call: TRBD1 (5 bases). Trimming removed 1 base at V and 3 bases at J, with 9 bases between. In germline, CDR1 is DFQATT, CDR2 SNEGSKA (reference sequence). CDR3 size: 13 residues. The CDR3 loop is CSARAGRDYGYTF. CDR3 sequence (DNA): TGCAGTGCTAGAGCTGGCAGGGACTATGGCTACACCTTC.

Comments on this clonotype: A read error may account for a junction end that differs from germline. This chain connects TRBV5-1 to TRBJ2-1, with TRBD2 identical over 10 bases. The CDR3 is 17 residues long. CDR1 is SGHRS, CDR2 YFSETQ, per germline. The CDR3 here is CASGLGLAAHLGDEQFF. The DNA for the CDR3 is TGCGCCAGCGGCTTAGGACTAGCGGCGCACTTAGGGGATGAGCAGTTCTTC. The full variable domain, its missing parts supplied by reference TRBV5-1 and TRBJ2-1, is KAGVTQTPRYLIKTRGQQVTLSCSPISGHRSVSWYQQTPGQGLQFLFEYFSETQRNKGNFPGRFSGRQFSNSRSEMNVSTLELGDSALYLCASGLGLAAHLGDEQFFGPGTRLTVL.

This clonotype has more than one count but fewer than ten. The V call is TRBV2, the J call TRBJ2-1; 14 nucleotides line up with TRBD2. The J segment lost 5 bases and the V segment lost 7 bases, leaving 7 bases of the junction unmatched. The CDR3 extends over 16 amino acids. Looked up from germline, CDR1 is SNHLY and CDR2 is FYNNEI. As DNA, the CDR3 is TGTGCCAGCACCGGGACTAGCGGGAGAGATGACAATGAGCAGTTCTTC. As protein: CASTGTSGRDDNEQFF.

This clonotype appeared a few times. The genes are TRBV30 and TRBJ2-5; D unclear. CDR1 is GTSNPN, CDR2 SVGIG, per germline (reference sequence). Trimming pared 5 bases from V and 1 base from J, leaving 8 bases between. The CDR3 runs 12 residues. Written as DNA, the CDR3 is TGTGCCTGGGAAATCCTCCAAGAGACCCAGTACTTC. Protein: CAWEILQETQYF.

This clonotype was picked up many times. The chain recombines TRBV6-2 or TRBV6-3 with TRBJ2-7; perhaps TRBD2 as D (5 bases). CDR1 is MNHEY and CDR2 is SVGEGT in the germline V gene. V gave up 2 bases and J gave up 0 bases, with 11 bases separating them. The CDR3 is 15 residues long. The CDR3 here is CASSYPGFYSYEQYF. CDR3 nucleotide sequence: TGTGCCAGCAGTTACCCGGGATTCTACTCCTACGAGCAGTACTTC.